There are a few counts of the clone carrying this TCR beta chain. The antigen is not known. This sample is part of a study of shared clonotypes between healthy human individuals. The CDR3 is 14 amino acids. Trimming cost V 4 bases and J 0 bases, with 8 bases left between them. Germline V lookup: CDR1 SGHTA, CDR2 FQGNSA. General study findings and limits: Around 5% was the fraction of naive CD4 clonotypes found shared across a handful of donors.

There were no recent acute infections or vaccinations among the donors, who were healthy HIV-negative adults. Several immunoSEQ 96-well plates shared each subset's DNA, each plate a replicate. Original methodology: For the immunoSEQ data, sequences were junction-only without quality scores, so filtering differed. The method was immunoSEQ multiplex PCR; TCRdb's version includes in-frame clones alone and lacks a portion of them. The DNA gave D and trimming, while V, J and clone size come from that table. The table includes 2.3 million or so clones, approximately 93% detected once. Sample: naive CD4+ T cells from PBMCs. The subset was: CD45RA+ positively selected. The TCR originated in a man aged 18-30 years in good health. Some clones in this sample may be carry-over from other donors' samples. V usage is TRBV7-2 and J usage is TRBJ2-3, with a tentative D call TRBD2 (6 bases). The CDR3 spells CASSSSVSTDTQYF. Here the CDR3 DNA reads TGTGCCAGCAGCTCTAGCGTTAGCACAGATACGCAGTATTTT.